This T cell receptor (beta chain) comes out of a study of T-cell memory formation after mild COVID-19. Study background: TCR clusters were largely donor specific.

This clonotype was recorded a few times. Its antigen is unknown. The CDR3 is 14 residues long. With V trimmed by 3 bases and J by 3 bases, 4 bases remained unmatched. The germline CDR1 and CDR2 sequences are LGHNA and YSLEER. TCRdb passed the 5' RACE reads through MiXCR, listing each CDR3 protein once. The sample records 390,000 or so distinct CDR3 sequences, more than 15% being singletons. Overall study findings and caveats: Some clones that responded turned up in pre-infection memory, which suggests that cross-reactive memory joined in.

Input material: PBMCs or a T cell subset sorted from them (not recorded which). V gene TRBV4-3 combines with J gene TRBJ2-7, with 8 bases matching TRBD1. The sequence derives from a young man who had mild COVID-19 (a few samples of this study predate the infection). Cell type and time point are not known. Here the CDR3 DNA reads TGCGCCAGCAGCCATGGACAGGGAGGCTACGAGCAGTACTTC. Residues: CASSHGQGGYEQYF.